The source of this T cell receptor beta chain is a study of identical twins. Findings and limits, study-wide: Zero-insertion analyses were open to partial confounding by invariant MAIT and iNKT cells.

This clonotype was seen more than once but under ten times. Its matching antigen is unknown. TCRdb re-called the 5' RACE reads through MiXCR, storing one row per CDR3 protein. The sample contains about 720,000 distinct CDR3 sequences, 8% to 9% of which appear only once. Trimming cost V 0 bases and J 1 base; bases outside gene matches: 7. Per the germline V gene, CDR1 is SGHDT and CDR2 is YYEEEE. The CDR3 loop spans 18 amino acids. A further study also used this sample, focusing on yellow fever vaccine responses in identical twins.

The V gene is TRBV5-6, the J gene TRBJ2-7; TRBD2 matches 13 bases. Sequenced sample: PBMCs. The TCR originated in a woman aged 18-29 years in good health. The CDR3 DNA sequence: TGTGCCAGCAGCTTGGCTTTGGGACTAGCGGGGATATCCTACGAGCAGTACTTC. Its translation is CASSLALGLAGISYEQYF.